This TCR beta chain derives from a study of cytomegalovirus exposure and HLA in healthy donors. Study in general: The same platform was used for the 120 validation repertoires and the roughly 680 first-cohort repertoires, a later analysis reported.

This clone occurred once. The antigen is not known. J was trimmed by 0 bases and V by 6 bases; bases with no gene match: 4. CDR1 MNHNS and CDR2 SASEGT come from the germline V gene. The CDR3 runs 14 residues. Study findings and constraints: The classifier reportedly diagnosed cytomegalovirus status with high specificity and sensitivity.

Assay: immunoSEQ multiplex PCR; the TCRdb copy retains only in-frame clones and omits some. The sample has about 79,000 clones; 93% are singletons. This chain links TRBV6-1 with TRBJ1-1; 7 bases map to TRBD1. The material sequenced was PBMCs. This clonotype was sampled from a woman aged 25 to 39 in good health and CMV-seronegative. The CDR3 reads CASSRDRLNTEAFF. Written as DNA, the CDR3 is TGTGCCAGCAGCAGGGACAGACTGAACACTGAAGCTTTCTTT.